The 10 T cell receptor beta chains presented below share a single source sample, sequenced in a study of identical twins. TCRdb recomputed calls from the 5' RACE reads with MiXCR, one row per CDR3 protein. The sample has around 960,000 distinct CDR3 sequences, 12% seen once. This sample also appeared in a second study, on yellow fever vaccine responses in identical twins.

The sequencing sample was made of PBMCs. Receptors originate from a woman aged 18-35 years in good health.

This clonotype appeared many times. The V call is TRBV28, the J call TRBJ1-5; D unresolved. V lost 5 bases and J lost 3, with 11 bases in between. Germline V gene lookup returns CDR1 MDHEN and CDR2 SYDVKM. The CDR3 length is 14 residues. The chain's CDR3 is CASSPPGLNQPQHF. The CDR3 coding sequence is TGTGCCAGCAGTCCCCCAGGACTCAATCAGCCCCAGCATTTT. The complete variable domain, with remaining parts taken from reference TRBV28 and TRBJ1-5, reads DVKVTQSSRYLVKRTGEKVFLECVQDMDHENMFWYRQDPGLGLRLIYFSYDVKMKEKGDIPEGYSVSREKKERFSLILESASTNQTSMYLCASSPPGLNQPQHFGDGTRLSIL.

The V call is TRBV6-1, the J call TRBJ1-2; D unresolved. The CDR3 sequence is 13 residues long. Germline values: CDR1 MNHNS, CDR2 SASEGT. With 4 bases removed from V and 4 bases from J, the gap between germline ends came to 10 bases. The CDR3 protein is CASSATDTYGYTF. The DNA of the CDR3 is TGTGCCAGCAGTGCGACTGACACCTATGGCTACACCTTC.

Worth noting for this clonotype: No conserved phenylalanine or tryptophan is present at the end of the CDR3, so a read error is the likely explanation. This chain connects TRBV7-9 to TRBJ2-5; 7 bases are shared with TRBD1. Trimming removed 2 bases from V and 0 bases from J; junction bases left unmatched: 6. The CDR3 consists of 16 residues. Germline V gene sequence: CDR1 SEHNR, CDR2 FQNEAQ (reference sequence). The CDR3 sequence: CASSLTEQGNQETQYY. The CDR3 nucleotides are TGTGCCAGCAGCTTAACCGAACAGGGGAACCAAGAGACCCAGTACTAC.

Many counts were recorded for this clonotype. The chain carries TRBV12-3 or TRBV12-4 and TRBJ2-6; perhaps TRBD2 as D (5 bases). V lost 4 bases, J lost 6 bases, and 19 bases lay in between. The CDR3 totals 17 residues. CDR3: CASSWGEGSRMANVLTF. CDR3 DNA sequence: TGTGCCAGCAGTTGGGGTGAGGGTTCTCGAATGGCCAACGTCCTGACTTTC.

The rearrangement links TRBV20-1 to TRBJ2-3, with D unclear. V gave up 0 bases and J gave up 6 bases, with 16 bases separating them. The CDR3 has 15 amino acids. Germline values: CDR1 DFQATT, CDR2 SNEGSKA (reference sequence). The CDR3 DNA reads as TGCAGTGCTAGAGACACTACCCCCGAATGGGATACGCAGTATTTT. It encodes CSARDTTPEWDTQYF.

The V and J genes are TRBV6-1 and TRBJ2-1, with D possibly TRBD1 on 8 matching bases. The germline gives CDR1 MNHNS, CDR2 SASEGT. V lost 4 bases and J 7 bases, leaving 14 bases between the germline ends. The CDR3 runs 14 residues. The chain's CDR3 is CASSGTGGGNEQFF. CDR3 nucleotide sequence: TGTGCCAGCAGTGGCACAGGGGGAGGGAATGAGCAGTTCTTC.

This clonotype turned up a few times. The chain has TRBV28 and TRBJ1-2; possible D gene TRBD1, 5 bases. The CDR3 has 14 amino acids. The V end lost 5 bases, the J end lost 8 bases, and 18 bases lay between the germline ends. Germline assignment: CDR1 MDHEN and CDR2 SYDVKM. Here the CDR3 DNA reads TGTGCCAGCAGTGGGGCAGGGAAGTTAACGGGCTACACCTTC. It yields the protein CASSGAGKLTGYTF.

This clonotype has more than one count but fewer than ten. The rearrangement uses TRBV25-1 and TRBJ1-2, with D uncertain. The germline gives CDR1 MGHDK, CDR2 SYGVNS. The CDR3 is 12 residues long. V dropped 0 bases and J dropped 4 bases, with 3 bases sitting between them. The CDR3 DNA reads as TGTGCCAGCAGTGAATACACCTATGGCTACACCTTC. This translates into CASSEYTYGYTF.

The chain employs TRBV2 and TRBJ1-1, with 9 positions matching TRBD1. The CDR3 is made up of 13 amino acids. V lost 10 bases, J lost 3 bases, and 6 bases stayed unmatched. Germline CDR1 is SNHLY and CDR2 is FYNNEI. For the CDR3, the DNA is TGTGCCATTCCGGGACAGGGCGACACTGAAGCTTTCTTT. It translates to CAIPGQGDTEAFF.

This sequence joins TRBV12-3 or TRBV12-4 and TRBJ2-1; D not certain. The CDR3 runs to 12 residues. V lost 5 bases and J lost 8, with 10 bases in between. The CDR3 region is CASSPILDEQFF. Here the CDR3 DNA reads TGTGCCAGCAGTCCCATTCTTGATGAGCAGTTCTTC.